This TCR beta chain was captured in a study of CD8 T cells in ankylosing spondylitis. The table lists this clonotype with a few counts. Its antigen remains unknown. Study observations and caveats: Reportedly, significant enrichment of disease-linked clones occurred in matched ankylosing spondylitis synovial fluid. Past studies reported some motif variants in reactive arthritis synovial fluid and blood. Seemingly characteristic of ankylosing spondylitis blood was a TCR beta motif consisting of roughly 8 highly homologous variants.

Preparation of TCR beta libraries was done by quantitative 5'-RACE with molecular barcodes. MiXCR, run by TCRdb on the 5' RACE reads, gives a single entry per CDR3 protein. The sample holds 160,000 or so distinct CDR3 sequences, 9.5% to 10% seen once. Sample: blood, either unsorted or a sorted T cell fraction (not recorded which). The sequence came from a female donor with ankylosing spondylitis or in good health (not recorded which).

The CDR3 nucleotides are TGCAGCGTTGAATGGGAGGGACACGGGGGCTACGAGCAGTACTTC. Protein sequence: CSVEWEGHGGYEQYF. The rearrangement uses TRBV29-1 and TRBJ2-7; weak D call: TRBD2 (7 bases). Germline lookup yields CDR1 SQVTM and CDR2 ANQGSEA. V lost 2 bases to trimming and J lost 3 bases, with 17 bases between them. This CDR3 has 15 amino acids.